The 32 T cell receptor beta chains below were found in one sample sequenced in a study of PD-1 blockade in classical Hodgkin lymphoma. Assay used: immunoSEQ multiplex PCR; TCRdb lists only in-frame clones, some missing. The sample consists of about 40,000 clones, over 80% of them appearing once. Each patient relapsed following autologous stem cell transplantation, and prior brentuximab vedotin exposure differed. The sample here was peripheral blood mononuclear cells (PBMCs), taken at baseline. The receptors derive from a human donor with classical Hodgkin lymphoma.

The V gene is TRBV7-2, the J gene TRBJ2-3; D unresolved. Trimming removed 2 bases at V and 4 bases at J, with 10 bases between. Germline loops: CDR1 SGHTA, CDR2 FQGNSA. The CDR3 length is 14 residues. The CDR3 here is CASSLNHGADTQYF. CDR3 coding DNA: TGTGCCAGCAGCTTAAACCACGGAGCAGATACGCAGTATTTT. Variable domain in full (rest from reference TRBV7-2 and TRBJ2-3): GAGVSQSPSNKVTEKGKDVELRCDPISGHTALYWYRQSLGQGLEFLIYFQGNSAPDKSGLPSDRFSAERTGGSVSTLTIQRTQQEDSAVYLCASSLNHGADTQYFGPGTRLTVL.

The chain joins TRBV4-3 to TRBJ2-3, with D possibly matching TRBD2 (5 bases). The CDR3 is made up of 14 amino acids. V was pared by 5 bases and J by 0 bases, with 9 bases between. The germline V gene has CDR1 LGHNA and CDR2 YSLEER. The CDR3 DNA reads as TGCGCCAGCAGCGCCCAGCGGAGCACAGATACGCAGTATTTT. Translating it yields CASSAQRSTDTQYF.

The rearrangement joins TRBV6-5 to TRBJ1-5, with D unresolved. The CDR3 extends over 14 amino acids. V lost 0 bases to trimming and J lost 4 bases, with 7 bases between them. Germline values: CDR1 MNHEY, CDR2 SVGAGI. The CDR3 protein is CASSYSGGNQPQHF. CDR3 DNA: TGTGCCAGCAGTTACTCCGGAGGTAATCAGCCCCAGCATTTT.

The rearrangement joins TRBV2 to TRBJ1-5; D is perhaps TRBD1 (5 bases). The CDR3 covers 14 residues. V lost 1 base to trimming and J lost 1 base, with 5 bases between them. The germline CDR1 and CDR2 sequences are SNHLY and FYNNEI. CDR3 in amino acids: CASSEGGSNQPQHF. DNA for the CDR3: TGTGCCAGCAGTGAAGGGGGGAGCAATCAGCCCCAGCATTTT. Filled out from reference TRBV2 and TRBJ1-5, the complete variable domain reads EPEVTQTPSHQVTQMGQEVILRCVPISNHLYFYWYRQILGQKVEFLVSFYNNEISEKSEIFDDQFSVERPDGSNFTLKIRSTKLEDSAMYFCASSEGGSNQPQHFGDGTRLSIL.

The chain employs TRBV10-3 and TRBJ2-2; unclear D gene. Between the trimmed V and J ends, which lost 1 base and 0 bases, there was a span of 9 bases. This CDR3 is built from 16 residues. Per germline, CDR1 ENHRY and CDR2 SYGVKD. CDR3 in amino acids: CAISEWSGPNTGELFF. CDR3 in DNA: TGTGCCATCAGTGAGTGGTCCGGGCCGAACACCGGGGAGCTGTTTTTT.

The CDR3 DNA reads TGTGCCAGCAGAGCCGGGACAGGGCTTTCACCCCTCCACTTT. Translating it yields CASRAGTGLSPLHF. The genes are TRBV9 and TRBJ1-6; 9 positions match TRBD1. The CDR3 runs 14 residues. The germline V gene has CDR1 SGDLS and CDR2 YYNGEE. V trimming: 5 bases; J trimming: 9 bases; junction bases outside the gene matches: 6. Supplemented by reference TRBV9 and TRBJ1-6, the full variable domain reads DSGVTQTPKHLITATGQRVTLRCSPRSGDLSVYWYQQSLDQGLQFLIQYYNGEERAKGNILERFSAQQFPDLHSELNLSSLELGDSALYFCASRAGTGLSPLHFGNGTRLTVT.

The chain links TRBV2 to TRBJ1-2; D uncertain. The CDR3 has 13 residues. V was clipped by 0 bases and J by 6 bases, with 8 bases between them. Germline V CDR1 and CDR2: SNHLY, FYNNEI. The CDR3 reads CASSEALGDGYTF. The CDR3 bases are TGTGCCAGCAGTGAAGCGCTTGGGGATGGCTACACCTTC.

V and J are TRBV10-2 and TRBJ1-2; maybe TRBD1 (6 bases). CDR1 is WSHSY, CDR2 SAAADI, per germline. The CDR3 is 15 amino acids. Deletions cut 6 bases from V and 4 bases from J, with 18 bases between. Here the CDR3 DNA reads TGCGCCAGCAGACCACCAGGGCTAGGGGGCTATGGCTACACCTTC. Its protein is CASRPPGLGGYGYTF.

The CDR3 DNA sequence: TGTGCCTGGAGCCTAGGACTAGCGGGAGGGTCAGGGGATACGCAGTATTTT. Translation gives CAWSLGLAGGSGDTQYF. The chain recombines TRBV30 with TRBJ2-3; 15 bases match TRBD2. The CDR3 has 17 residues. V lost 3 bases and J lost 6; bases outside the gene matches: 10. CDR1 is GTSNPN and CDR2 is SVGIG in the germline V gene (reference sequence).

The chain uses TRBV27 and TRBJ1-1; unclear D gene. The V end lost 6 bases, the J end lost 4 bases, and 15 bases lay between the germline ends. CDR3 length: 14 residues. Germline lookup yields CDR1 MNHEY and CDR2 SMNVEV (reference sequence). The CDR3 DNA follows: TGTGCCAGCAGAGCAGGAGGGCTCAGCACTGAAGCTTTCTTT. Protein: CASRAGGLSTEAFF.

V and J are TRBV18 and TRBJ2-5; D not resolved. Germline V lookup: CDR1 KGHSH, CDR2 LQKENI. The CDR3 sequence is 13 residues long. Between the trimmed V and J ends, which lost 3 bases and 0 bases, there was a span of 5 bases. The CDR3 here is CASSPGYQETQYF. Written as DNA, the CDR3 is TGTGCCAGCTCACCTGGGTACCAAGAGACCCAGTACTTC.

This sequence joins TRBV13 and TRBJ2-1; TRBD2 agrees at 8 bases. The V gene end was trimmed by 7 bases and the J gene end by 4 bases; junction bases not matched to a gene: 9. The CDR3 is 15 residues long. The V gene's germline CDR1 is PRHDT and CDR2 FYEKMQ (reference sequence). The CDR3 nucleotides are TGTGCCAGCACCCGCGGGGGGCCCTATTACAATGAGCAGTTCTTC. This translates into CASTRGGPYYNEQFF.

The CDR3 DNA is TGTGCCAGCAGCTTAAGCGGCGCAGACCCGTACAATGAGCAGTTCTTC. Residues: CASSLSGADPYNEQFF. The V call is TRBV7-3, the J call TRBJ2-1; D not certain. This CDR3 region has 16 residues. V lost 1 base, J lost 4 bases, and 14 bases lay in between. Germline V CDR1 and CDR2: SGHTA, FQGTGA.

The CDR3: CASRPIRGPLYQPQHF. The CDR3 DNA follows: TGTGCCAGCAGGCCGATTCGGGGGCCCCTTTATCAGCCCCAGCATTTT. The chain has TRBV21-1 and TRBJ1-5. TRBV21-1 is flagged as a pseudogene. CDR3 length equals 16 residues.

V and J are TRBV5-5 and TRBJ1-5, with no clear D. The CDR3 is made up of 15 amino acids. The germline V gene has CDR1 SGHKS and CDR2 YYEKEE (reference sequence). V lost 2 bases, J lost 0 bases, and 9 bases lay in between. The CDR3 nucleotides are TGTGCCAGCAGCTTAGGACCGAATAGCAATCAGCCCCAGCATTTT. This translates into CASSLGPNSNQPQHF.

V usage is TRBV6-1 and J usage is TRBJ1-4, with a tentative D call TRBD1 (5 bases). This CDR3 comprises 17 residues. The germline V and J ends were trimmed by 2 bases and 0 bases, with 13 bases remaining between them. Germline CDR1 is MNHNS and CDR2 is SASEGT. The DNA for the CDR3 is TGTGCCAGCAGTGAAAGGGGAGGAATTTCAACTAATGAAAAACTGTTTTTT. Protein product: CASSERGGISTNEKLFF.

The rearrangement uses TRBV2 and TRBJ2-5; no firm D call. Germline CDR1 reads SNHLY; CDR2 reads FYNNEI. V gave up 2 bases and J gave up 5 bases, with 6 bases separating them. The CDR3 has 12 amino acids. CDR3 sequence reads: CASSERSETQYF. CDR3 DNA sequence: TGTGCCAGCAGTGAAAGGAGTGAGACCCAGTACTTC.

The rearrangement joins TRBV19 to TRBJ1-3; D gene unclear. Germline V CDR1 and CDR2: LNHDA, SQIVND (reference sequence). This CDR3 region has 13 residues. V lost 5 bases to trimming and J lost 4 bases, with 9 bases between them. The CDR3 bases are TGTGCCAGTAGTCGAGGGTCAGGAAACACCATATATTTT. Encoded protein: CASSRGSGNTIYF.

The gene calls are TRBV18 and TRBJ2-1, with D unresolved. V lost 0 bases, J lost 0 bases, and 9 bases lay in between. CDR3 length equals 16 residues. Germline CDR1 reads KGHSH; CDR2 reads LQKENI. CDR3 DNA: TGTGCCAGCTCACCACCGGCACCGAGCTCCTACAATGAGCAGTTCTTC. This gives the protein CASSPPAPSSYNEQFF.

This chain connects TRBV7-2 to TRBJ1-2; maybe TRBD1 (5 bases). CDR1 is SGHTA, CDR2 FQGNSA, per germline. Trimming removed 1 base from V and 4 bases from J, with 13 bases in between. The CDR3 covers 15 residues. The CDR3 spells CASSLGATGLYGYTF. CDR3 sequence (DNA): TGTGCCAGCAGCTTAGGGGCAACAGGCCTCTATGGCTACACCTTC.

The rearrangement uses TRBV20-1 and TRBJ2-1; unclear D gene. CDR1 is DFQATT, CDR2 SNEGSKA, per germline (reference sequence). Trimming removed 7 bases from V and 3 bases from J, with 4 bases in between. The length of the CDR3 is 10 residues. In nucleotides, the CDR3 is TGCAGTGTCTACTACAATGAGCAGTTCTTC. Protein sequence: CSVYYNEQFF.

The V and J genes are TRBV30 and TRBJ1-4; no firm D call. V was shortened by 2 bases and J by 3 bases, with 13 bases between the two germline ends. CDR1 and CDR2 (germline): GTSNPN, SVGIG (reference sequence). The CDR3 has 15 residues. CDR3 DNA sequence: TGTGCCTGGAGTTTGAACTGGCGTCCTAATGAAAAACTGTTTTTT. Translating gives CAWSLNWRPNEKLFF.

The genes are TRBV10-3 and TRBJ2-5; a weak D match, TRBD1 (5 bases). The CDR3 runs 13 residues. V lost 10 bases, J lost 0 bases, and 12 bases lay in between. In germline, CDR1 is ENHRY, CDR2 SYGVKD. The CDR3 DNA is TGTGCCACCAACTCCAGGGACCAAGAGACCCAGTACTTC. Its translation is CATNSRDQETQYF.

The chain links TRBV30 to TRBJ2-7; D is possibly TRBD1 (6 bases). This CDR3 has 18 amino acids. Germline V gene sequence: CDR1 GTSNPN, CDR2 SVGIG (reference sequence). V was shortened by 2 bases and J by 4 bases, with 27 bases between the two germline ends. The CDR3 DNA reads TGTGCCTGGAGTAGCTCCGGGACAAGTCTAGTTGTTCAGTACGAGCAGTACTTC. It specifies CAWSSSGTSLVVQYEQYF. Together with reference TRBV30 and TRBJ2-7, the CDR3 gives the full variable domain: SQTIHQWPATLVQPVGSPLSLECTVEGTSNPNLYWYRQAAGRGLQLLFYSVGIGQISSEVPQNLSASRPQDRQFILSSKKLLLSDSGFYLCAWSSSGTSLVVQYEQYFGPGTRLTVT.

The V gene is TRBV30, the J gene TRBJ1-6; D is uncertain. The ends were cut back, 4 bases at V and 7 bases at J, with 11 bases in the middle. Per germline, CDR1 GTSNPN and CDR2 SVGIG (reference sequence). The length of the CDR3 is 13 residues. The CDR3 spells CAWKPATNSPLHF. The CDR3 nucleotides read TGTGCCTGGAAGCCAGCAACAAATTCACCCCTCCACTTT.

The chain is built from TRBV9 and TRBJ2-3, with 10 positions matching TRBD1. The germline gives CDR1 SGDLS, CDR2 YYNGEE. The CDR3 totals 19 residues. The V and J ends lost 1 base and 4 bases, in that order; junction bases with no gene match: 15. The CDR3, as DNA: TGTGCCAGCAGCGTAAAGTGGGGCTCGGGACAGGGGTACGCAGATACGCAGTATTTT. Translating it yields CASSVKWGSGQGYADTQYF.

The V and J genes are TRBV7-9 and TRBJ2-5, with D possibly being TRBD1 (6 bases). This CDR3 has 12 amino acids. V was trimmed by 3 bases and J by 4 bases, leaving 6 bases between them. Germline V lookup: CDR1 SEHNR, CDR2 FQNEAQ (reference sequence). CDR3 protein: CASSLGAETQYF. CDR3 nucleotide sequence: TGTGCCAGCAGCTTGGGGGCAGAGACCCAGTACTTC.

In its sample, this clone was seen once. The rearrangement joins TRBV10-3 to TRBJ1-3, with 7 bases that match TRBD1. J was trimmed by 1 base and V by 2 bases; bases with no gene match: 17. The CDR3 runs 20 residues. Germline values: CDR1 ENHRY, CDR2 SYGVKD. CDR3 loop: CAISEIPGRGASRSGNTIYF. DNA for the CDR3: TGTGCCATCAGTGAGATCCCGGGCAGGGGGGCCAGTCGGTCTGGAAACACCATATATTTT.

About this clone itself: Different DNA sequences within this sample yield the same CDR3. The chain joins TRBV7-9 to TRBJ2-3, with 13 bases lining up with TRBD2. Germline V gives CDR1 SEHNR, CDR2 FQNEAQ (reference sequence). This CDR3 spans 18 amino acids. With V trimmed by 3 bases and J by 1 base, 7 bases remained unmatched. CDR3 coding DNA: TGTGCCAGCAGCTTTCGACTAGCGGGAGGCCGGGGCACAGATACGCAGTATTTT. Its protein product is CASSFRLAGGRGTDTQYF.

This chain links TRBV9 with TRBJ2-3, with TRBD1 identical over 7 bases. Germline V gene data show CDR1 as SGDLS and CDR2 as YYNGEE. CDR3 size: 16 residues. V lost 2 bases to trimming and J lost 0 bases; unmatched junction nucleotides: 6. Here the CDR3 reads CASSVRGFASTDTQYF. Here the CDR3 DNA reads TGTGCCAGCAGCGTCAGGGGGTTCGCTAGCACAGATACGCAGTATTTT.

V is TRBV15 and J is TRBJ2-5, with TRBD1 matching over 9 bases. V lost 0 bases and J lost 4; bases outside the gene matches: 9. In germline, CDR1 is LNHNV, CDR2 YYDKDF (reference sequence). This CDR3 is 17 amino acids long. In DNA, the CDR3 is TGTGCCACCAGCAGAGATGACGGACAGGGGTTTGGAGAGACCCAGTACTTC. It is translated as CATSRDDGQGFGETQYF.

This clone turned up a few times. This chain links TRBV7-9 with TRBJ2-2; no definite D call. Germline CDR1 SEHNR, CDR2 FQNEAQ (reference sequence). V dropped 2 bases and J dropped 0 bases, with 10 bases sitting between them. This CDR3 spans 16 amino acids. The CDR3 nucleotides read TGTGCCAGCAGCTTACTTGAGATCGCGAACACCGGGGAGCTGTTTTTT. As protein: CASSLLEIANTGELFF.